The 5 T cell receptor beta chains below all came from one sample that was sequenced in a study of blood T cell repertoires in COVID-19. Profiled with immunoSEQ multiplex PCR; TCRdb holds only in-frame clones, not every one. Here the sample spans about 170,000 clones, around nine tenths being singletons. Sequencing input: peripheral blood. These receptors were obtained from a man between 65 and 85 years old with acute or convalescent COVID-19.

This rearrangement joins TRBV18 to TRBJ1-3; D ambiguous. CDR3 length equals 15 residues. V shed 0 bases and J shed 7 bases, with 13 bases lying between them. CDR1 is KGHSH and CDR2 is LQKENI in the germline V gene. CDR3 region: CASSPPAGGSNTIYF. For the CDR3, the DNA is TGTGCCAGCTCACCACCGGCGGGAGGGTCCAACACCATATATTTT. The full variable domain, with the rest looked up from reference TRBV18 and TRBJ1-3, is NAGVMQNPRHLVRRRGQEARLRCSPMKGHSHVYWYRQLPEEGLKFMVYLQKENIIDESGMPKERFSAEFPKEGPSILRIQQVVRGDSAAYFCASSPPAGGSNTIYFGEGSWLTVV.

The chain combines TRBV19 with TRBJ1-3, with TRBD1 matching over 8 bases. V lost 6 bases to trimming and J lost 0 bases; unmatched junction nucleotides: 1. CDR1 and CDR2 (germline): LNHDA, SQIVND (reference sequence). The CDR3 consists of 14 residues. The CDR3 coding sequence is TGTGCCAGTAGCACAGGGGGCTCTGGAAACACCATATATTTT. Residues: CASSTGGSGNTIYF.

The V and J genes are TRBV7-9 and TRBJ2-2; 10 bases agree with TRBD2. The germline V gene encodes CDR1 SEHNR and CDR2 FQNEAQ (reference sequence). With V trimmed by 4 bases and J by 7 bases, 6 bases remained unmatched. The CDR3 runs 15 residues. The CDR3 DNA sequence: TGTGCCAGCAGCTGGAGCGGGGGGGCCTACGGGGAGCTGTTTTTT. Translating it yields CASSWSGGAYGELFF.

This sequence joins TRBV19 and TRBJ1-4, with D perhaps TRBD1 (5 bases). Trimming stripped 3 bases from V and 8 bases from J, with 7 bases between. Germline-derived CDR1 and CDR2 are LNHDA and SQIVND (reference sequence). This CDR3 is 12 amino acids long. CDR3 protein: CASSMPGEKLFF. The CDR3 region has the DNA TGTGCCAGTAGTATGCCAGGGGAAAAACTGTTTTTT.

The chain links TRBV7-8 to TRBJ2-7, with a possible D match to TRBD1 (6 bases). The germline V and J ends were trimmed by 5 bases and 6 bases, with 17 bases remaining between them. The CDR3 sequence is 14 residues long. CDR1 and CDR2 from the germline V gene are SGHVS and FQNEAQ. This CDR3 is CASSRFRGDCEQYF. The CDR3, as DNA: TGTGCCAGCAGCCGATTCAGGGGAGATTGCGAGCAGTACTTC. Full variable domain (remainder filled in from reference TRBV7-8 and TRBJ2-7): GAGVSQSPRYKVAKRGQDVALRCDPISGHVSLFWYQQALGQGPEFLTYFQNEAQLDKSGLPSDRFFAERPEGSVSTLKIQRTQQEDSAVYLCASSRFRGDCEQYFGPGTRLTVT.